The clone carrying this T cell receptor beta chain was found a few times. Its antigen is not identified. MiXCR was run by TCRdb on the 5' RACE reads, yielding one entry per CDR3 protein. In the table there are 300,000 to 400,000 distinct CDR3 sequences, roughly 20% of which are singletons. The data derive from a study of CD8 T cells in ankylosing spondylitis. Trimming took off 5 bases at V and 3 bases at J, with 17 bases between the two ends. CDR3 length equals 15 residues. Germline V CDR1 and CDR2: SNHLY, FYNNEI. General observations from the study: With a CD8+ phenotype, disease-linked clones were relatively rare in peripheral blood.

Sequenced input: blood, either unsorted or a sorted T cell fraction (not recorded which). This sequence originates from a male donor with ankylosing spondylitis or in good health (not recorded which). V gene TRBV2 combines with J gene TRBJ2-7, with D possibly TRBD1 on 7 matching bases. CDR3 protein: CASSTAGGIDYEQYF. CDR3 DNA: TGTGCCAGCAGTACCGCAGGGGGGATTGACTACGAGCAGTACTTC.